The 22 T cell receptor beta chains presented below share a single source sample, sequenced in a study of CD8+CD57+ T cells in acquired aplastic anemia. In patients chosen for sequencing, flow cytometry had shown CD8+CD57+ cell expansion. TCR beta VDJ and CDR3 profiling used genomic DNA as template. A single record per CDR3 protein comes from TCRdb applying MiXCR to the reads. The table shows about 470,000 distinct CDR3 sequences, with less than 35% occurring only once. The sequencing sample was made of sorted CD4+, CD8+, or CD8+CD57+ T cells (not recorded which) from PBMCs. The receptors were sampled from a human donor with aplastic anemia.

A note on this clonotype: This CDR3 fails to terminate in the conserved phenylalanine or tryptophan, so it likely reflects a read error. The V gene is TRBV5-6, the J gene TRBJ1-6; D call uncertain. CDR1 is SGHDT and CDR2 is YYEEEE in the germline V gene. Trimming left V 0 bases short and J 12 bases short, with 10 bases between. The CDR3 loop spans 13 amino acids. The CDR3 DNA reads as TGTGCCAGCAGCTTGGCCAGCCCGGGACCCCTCCACTCT. Translating it yields CASSLASPGPLHS.

This sequence joins TRBV3-1 and TRBJ1-2; no reliable D call. Germline CDR1 LGHDT, CDR2 YNNKEL (reference sequence). Trimming took 1 base from V and 4 from J, leaving 10 bases between them. The CDR3 runs 14 residues. In nucleotides, the CDR3 is TGTGCCAGCAGCCAAGGCGGGGTTACCTATGGCTACACCTTC. It codes for CASSQGGVTYGYTF.

The gene calls are TRBV6-1 and TRBJ1-2, with D possibly matching TRBD1 (6 bases). Germline CDR1 reads MNHNS; CDR2 reads SASEGT. V lost 11 bases and J 1 base, leaving 17 bases between the germline ends. The length of the CDR3 is 14 residues. CDR3 in amino acids: CASLRDTHNYGYTF. The CDR3 bases are TGTGCCTCTTTGAGGGACACCCATAACTATGGCTACACCTTC.

This clonotype was found a few times. The chain has TRBV4-1 and TRBJ2-7; no reliable D call. In germline, CDR1 is MGHRA, CDR2 YSYEKL. Trimming shortened V by 0 bases and J by 2 bases, and 17 bases separated the two germline ends. CDR3 length equals 17 residues. The CDR3 nucleotides are TGCGCCAGCAGCCAAGAAATACAATCATCCAGGACCTACGAGCAGTACTTC. Translating it yields CASSQEIQSSRTYEQYF.

This clonotype was recorded many times. The V call is TRBV20-1, the J call TRBJ2-7, with 8 bases fitting TRBD1. Per the germline V gene, CDR1 is DFQATT and CDR2 is SNEGSKA (reference sequence). With V trimmed by 3 bases and J by 3 bases, 7 bases remained unmatched. The CDR3 contains 14 residues. CDR3 sequence reads: CSARTGARDYEQYF. The CDR3 DNA is TGCAGTGCTAGGACAGGGGCTAGGGACTACGAGCAGTACTTC.

This clonotype was counted at least ten times. The CDR3 DNA reads TGCAGCGTTTCCGACAGCTATGGCTACACCTTC. It yields the protein CSVSDSYGYTF. This chain connects TRBV29-1 to TRBJ1-2, with D perhaps matching TRBD1 (5 bases). With 5 bases removed from V and 4 bases from J, the gap between germline ends came to 8 bases. CDR1 and CDR2 (germline): SQVTM, ANQGSEA. This CDR3 spans 11 amino acids.

The chain links TRBV29-1 to TRBJ1-2, with 10 bases matching TRBD1. The V and J ends lost 0 bases and 7 bases, in that order; junction bases with no gene match: 11. The germline gives CDR1 SQVTM, CDR2 ANQGSEA. The CDR3 sequence is 16 residues long. The CDR3 spells CSVEDRFGTGVPGYTF. In nucleotides, the CDR3 is TGCAGCGTTGAAGATCGGTTCGGGACAGGGGTTCCTGGCTACACCTTC.

The table lists this clonotype with a few counts. The rearrangement uses TRBV10-3 and TRBJ2-2, with D uncertain. The V end was cut by 10 bases, the J end by 2 bases, with 17 bases between. The CDR3 covers 15 residues. Germline V gives CDR1 ENHRY, CDR2 SYGVKD. CDR3 loop: CATQPATSNTGELFF. The CDR3 DNA reads as TGTGCCACACAACCGGCAACAAGCAACACCGGGGAGCTGTTTTTT.

The chain combines TRBV11-1 with TRBJ2-7, with TRBD2 as a possible D gene (6 bases). V dropped 3 bases and J dropped 7 bases, with 28 bases sitting between them. This CDR3 comprises 18 residues. Germline values: CDR1 SGHAT, CDR2 FQDESV (reference sequence). The CDR3 protein is CASSFFYGGNSPRWEQYF. The CDR3 nucleotides are TGTGCCAGCAGCTTTTTTTATGGGGGGAACTCTCCTCGCTGGGAGCAGTACTTC.

This clonotype was observed at least ten times. V gene TRBV7-2 combines with J gene TRBJ2-7, with D uncertain. The CDR3 consists of 15 residues. The germline V gene encodes CDR1 SGHTA and CDR2 FQGNSA. The V and J ends lost 2 bases and 3 bases respectively, with 14 bases between them. This CDR3 is CASSLFTGDHYEQYF. Written as DNA, the CDR3 is TGTGCCAGCAGCTTATTCACGGGCGACCACTACGAGCAGTACTTC.

This clonotype was recorded at least ten times. This chain connects TRBV2 to TRBJ1-1; 11 positions agree with TRBD1. The length of the CDR3 is 16 residues. V trimming: 1 base; J trimming: 4 bases; junction bases outside the gene matches: 5. The germline V gene encodes CDR1 SNHLY and CDR2 FYNNEI. In DNA form, the CDR3 reads TGTGCCAGCAGTGAAGAAGGACAGGGGGCGTTCACTGAAGCTTTCTTT. Its protein product is CASSEEGQGAFTEAFF.

The chain is built from TRBV5-1 and TRBJ1-2, with 9 nucleotides matching TRBD1. This CDR3 has 14 amino acids. V lost 3 bases to trimming and J lost 3 bases; unmatched junction nucleotides: 3. The germline V gene has CDR1 SGHRS and CDR2 YFSETQ. Here the CDR3 DNA reads TGCGCCAGCAGCTCGGACAGGGGATACTATGGCTACACCTTC. This gives the protein CASSSDRGYYGYTF.

This clonotype was observed at least ten times. The chain recombines TRBV7-7 with TRBJ1-1; 7 positions match TRBD1. The CDR3 loop spans 13 amino acids. CDR1 and CDR2 from the germline V gene are SSHAT and FNYEAQ (reference sequence). The CDR3 coding sequence is TGTGCTAGCCGACGACAGGGTCACACTGAAGCTTTCTTT. This encodes CASRRQGHTEAFF. The full variable domain, in which reference TRBV7-7 and TRBJ1-1 provide the parts outside the CDR3, is GAGVSQSPRYKVTKRGQDVTLRCDPISSHATLYWYQQALGQGPEFLTYFNYEAQPDKSGLPSDRFSAERPEGSISTLTIQRTEQRDSAMYRCASRRQGHTEAFFGQGTRLTVV.

This clonotype was detected many times. The chain combines TRBV7-9 with TRBJ1-1, with 9 nucleotides matching TRBD1. This CDR3 comprises 15 residues. Per germline, CDR1 SEHNR and CDR2 FQNEAQ (reference sequence). J lost 3 bases, V lost 1 base, and 3 bases had no gene match. CDR3 loop: CASSLGTGVDTEAFF. CDR3 DNA sequence: TGTGCCAGCAGCTTAGGGACAGGGGTGGACACTGAAGCTTTCTTT.

This clonotype was counted only a few times. The gene calls are TRBV3-1 and TRBJ2-4; D remains unclear. Trimming pared 4 bases from V and 0 bases from J, leaving 19 bases between. The CDR3 is 18 amino acids. Germline-derived CDR1 and CDR2 are LGHDT and YNNKEL (reference sequence). This CDR3 reads CASSRNPLLLLAKNIQYF. The CDR3 DNA reads as TGTGCCAGCAGCCGTAACCCCTTACTCCTTCTAGCCAAAAACATTCAGTACTTC.

This clonotype was seen many times. V gene TRBV7-2 combines with J gene TRBJ2-7; 15 bases match TRBD2. The CDR3 totals 16 residues. V was clipped by 0 bases and J by 4 bases; unmatched bases: 1. Germline CDR1 SGHTA, CDR2 FQGNSA. CDR3 DNA sequence: TGTGCCAGCAGCTTAGCGGGACTAGCGGGGGGATACGAGCAGTACTTC. It specifies CASSLAGLAGGYEQYF.

The V call is TRBV7-9, the J call TRBJ2-3, with a possible D match to TRBD2 (5 bases). The V end lost 5 bases, the J end lost 6 bases, and 15 bases lay between the germline ends. This CDR3 spans 14 amino acids. Germline-derived CDR1 and CDR2 are SEHNR and FQNEAQ (reference sequence). CDR3 in amino acids: CASSPRAGVDTQYF. The DNA for the CDR3 is TGTGCCAGCAGCCCGCGGGCCGGTGTGGATACGCAGTATTTT.

In this sample, this clonotype turned up many times. This chain links TRBV19 with TRBJ1-3; the D is unclear. V lost 5 bases, J lost 2 bases, and 7 bases lay in between. The CDR3 runs to 13 residues. Germline assignment: CDR1 LNHDA and CDR2 SQIVND (reference sequence). For the CDR3, the DNA is TGTGCCAGTAGTCAGGACCCTGGAAACACCATATATTTT. Translated, it gives CASSQDPGNTIYF.

The chain uses TRBV20-1 and TRBJ2-7; 11 bases fit TRBD2. The CDR3 has 13 residues. Looked up from germline, CDR1 is DFQATT and CDR2 is SNEGSKA (reference sequence). V lost 8 bases and J lost 5; bases outside the gene matches: 8. The CDR3 reads CSKLAGGVDEQYF. DNA for the CDR3: TGCAGTAAATTAGCGGGAGGGGTGGACGAGCAGTACTTC.

There are a few counts of this clonotype. V usage is TRBV5-4 and J usage is TRBJ1-1; D unclear. The V end was cut by 1 base, the J end by 5 bases, with 21 bases between. CDR3 length: 17 residues. Germline V gives CDR1 SGHNT, CDR2 YYREEE (reference sequence). This CDR3 reads CASSLPGRLTTSTEAFF. CDR3 in DNA: TGTGCCAGCAGCTTGCCAGGACGGCTTACAACGTCGACTGAAGCTTTCTTT.

DNA for the CDR3: TGTGCCAGTAGTACTCACGTTACAGGGGCGCCCCGTGGCAAACTGTTTTTT. This sequence encodes CASSTHVTGAPRGKLFF. V gene TRBV19 combines with J gene TRBJ1-4, with 7 bases fitting TRBD1. CDR1 LNHDA and CDR2 SQIVND come from the germline V gene (reference sequence). This CDR3 comprises 17 residues. Losses at the gene ends were 4 bases for V and 11 bases for J; bases not matched to a gene: 19.

This clonotype has more than one count but fewer than ten. This chain links TRBV11-2 with TRBJ1-6, with a possible D match to TRBD1 (5 bases). V lost 5 bases and J 0 bases, leaving 11 bases between the germline ends. The CDR3 has 16 amino acids. Germline V gene data show CDR1 as SGHAT and CDR2 as FQNNGV. The CDR3 coding sequence is TGTGCCAGCAGCCCCCCGACAGTCTCCTATAATTCACCCCTCCACTTT. This sequence encodes CASSPPTVSYNSPLHF.